Listed here are 25 T cell receptor beta chains from one sample, sequenced in a study of shared clonotypes between healthy human individuals (TCRdb year 2020). Libraries were built with the immunoSEQ multiplex PCR assay. TCRdb provides this immuneACCESS table in a form limited to in-frame rearrangements. Some clones are lacking; in checked studies, under half of them reflect an unresolved V gene, and why the rest are absent is not known. The sample yields about 2.2 million clones; over 85% were counted once. Over 1.5% of the sample lies in the top ten. CD8 naive samples were obtained by positive selection for CCR7 among CD45RO-negative cells, yielding a CD45RA+CCR7+ population from which TemRA cells were excluded. Material: naive CD8+ T cells from PBMCs. The intended sense of this specimen's cell subset or site label: CD45RA+CCR7+. All receptors derive from a man aged 18 to 35 in good health. Some clones in this sample may be carry-over from other donors' samples.

This chain connects TRBV14 to TRBJ2-7; no reliable D call. The CDR3 spans 16 residues. Trimming shortened V by 0 bases and J by 4 bases, and 16 bases separated the two germline ends. Per the germline V gene, CDR1 is SGHDN and CDR2 is FVKESK. The CDR3 spells CASSQDFWAEPYEQYF. CDR3 coding DNA: TGTGCCAGCAGCCAAGATTTTTGGGCAGAACCTTACGAGCAGTACTTC.

On this clone: The junction does not match germline at one end; this may be a read error. This chain links TRBV7-9 with TRBJ2-2, with 8 positions matching TRBD1. The CDR3 has 15 amino acids. Per the germline V gene, CDR1 is SEHNR and CDR2 is FQNEAQ (reference sequence). CDR3 nucleotide sequence: TGTGCCAGCAGCTTAGGACAGGGGAACGCCGGGGAGCTGTTTTTT. Encoded protein: CASSLGQGNAGELFF.

V gene TRBV7-9 combines with J gene TRBJ2-5; TRBD2 agrees at 8 bases. CDR1 and CDR2 (germline): SEHNR, FQNEAQ (reference sequence). The V gene end was trimmed by 7 bases and the J gene end by 2 bases; junction bases not matched to a gene: 9. The length of the CDR3 is 15 residues. DNA for the CDR3: TGTGCCAGCATCACACGGGCTAGCGGGCAAGAGACCCAGTACTTC. Its translation: CASITRASGQETQYF.

Comments on this clone: The same CDR3 can be traced to other DNA sequences in this sample. The V gene is TRBV6-1, the J gene TRBJ2-5, with D perhaps matching TRBD1 or TRBD2 (5 bases each). Looked up from germline, CDR1 is MNHNS and CDR2 is SASEGT. Trimming took 8 bases from V and 3 from J, leaving 10 bases between them. The length of the CDR3 is 12 residues. CDR3 DNA sequence: TGTGCCAGCTCGGGGCTGAAAGAGACCCAGTACTTC. It encodes CASSGLKETQYF.

The chain recombines TRBV11-2 with TRBJ2-2, with D hard to call. The CDR3 is 13 amino acids. Trimming removed 0 bases from V and 9 bases from J, with 8 bases in between. Germline V CDR1 and CDR2: SGHAT, FQNNGV. The CDR3 sequence is CASSLDTRRELFF. The CDR3 nucleotides read TGTGCCAGCAGCTTAGATACCCGTAGGGAGCTGTTTTTT.

This rearrangement joins TRBV25-1 to TRBJ1-6; D possibly corresponds to TRBD1 (5 bases). This CDR3 has 12 residues. Trimming took 5 bases from V and 9 from J, leaving 8 bases between them. Germline V gives CDR1 MGHDK, CDR2 SYGVNS. As DNA, the CDR3 is TGTGCCAGCAGTCCGGGGGGTTCACCCCTCCACTTT. Residues: CASSPGGSPLHF.

This CDR3 reads CAMQDGRDTQYF. The CDR3 coding sequence is TGTGCCATGCAGGACGGACGAGATACGCAGTATTTT. The V call is TRBV10-3, the J call TRBJ2-3; D is unclear. This CDR3 contains 12 residues. The germline gives CDR1 ENHRY, CDR2 SYGVKD. The ends were cut back, 9 bases at V and 5 bases at J, with 12 bases in the middle.

The chain links TRBV7-2 to TRBJ2-7; TRBD2 matches at 9 bases. The CDR3 consists of 17 residues. Germline-derived CDR1 and CDR2 are SGHTA and FQGNSA. V lost 3 bases to trimming and J lost 0 bases; unmatched junction nucleotides: 9. The CDR3 nucleotides read TGTGCCAGCAGCTTGGACGCCCAGCGGGAGGACTCCTACGAGCAGTACTTC. The encoded protein is CASSLDAQREDSYEQYF.

This chain connects TRBV27 to TRBJ2-3; 12 bases line up with TRBD2. From germline, CDR1 is MNHEY and CDR2 SMNVEV (reference sequence). Trimming removed 5 bases from V and 0 bases from J; junction bases left unmatched: 3. CDR3 size: 16 residues. The CDR3 is CASSILAGGSTDTQYF. For the CDR3, the DNA is TGTGCCAGCAGTATCCTAGCGGGAGGGAGCACAGATACGCAGTATTTT.

V is TRBV29-1 and J is TRBJ2-1, with 9 bases identical to TRBD2. The CDR3 has 15 amino acids. Germline V lookup: CDR1 SQVTM, CDR2 ANQGSEA. The ends lost 1 base at V and 0 bases at J; junction bases unmatched: 1. CDR3 nucleotide sequence: TGCAGCGTTGAAGGGACTAGCGTCTCCTACAATGAGCAGTTCTTC. It is translated as CSVEGTSVSYNEQFF.

V is TRBV27 and J is TRBJ2-7, with 7 nucleotides matching TRBD2. The CDR3 length is 14 residues. After removal of 6 bases from V and 3 bases from J, the junction contained 8 bases not matched to a gene. CDR1 MNHEY and CDR2 SMNVEV come from the germline V gene (reference sequence). In DNA, the CDR3 is TGTGCCAGCAGATCACGGGACTATCTCTACGAGCAGTACTTC. Residues: CASRSRDYLYEQYF.

About this clone: Other DNA sequences within the sample encode an identical CDR3. V usage is TRBV15 and J usage is TRBJ2-7; unclear D gene. Trimming took off 0 bases at V and 4 bases at J, with 4 bases between the two ends. This CDR3 is built from 12 residues. Per germline, CDR1 LNHNV and CDR2 YYDKDF (reference sequence). CDR3 DNA: TGTGCCACCAGCAGAGAAGGGTACGAGCAGTACTTC. Amino acids: CATSREGYEQYF.

V gene TRBV7-9 combines with J gene TRBJ1-3; no clear D gene. Germline V gene data show CDR1 as SEHNR and CDR2 as FQNEAQ (reference sequence). The germline V and J ends were trimmed by 4 bases and 4 bases, with 23 bases remaining between them. The CDR3 sequence is 18 residues long. CDR3: CASSSPVHFNTAGNTIYF. CDR3 nucleotide sequence: TGTGCCAGCAGCTCCCCAGTCCACTTCAACACCGCGGGAAACACCATATATTTT. Variable domain in full (rest from reference TRBV7-9 and TRBJ1-3): DTGVSQNPRHKITKRGQNVTFRCDPISEHNRLYWYRQTLGQGPEFLTYFQNEAQLEKSRLLSDRFSAERPKGSFSTLEIQRTEQGDSAMYLCASSSPVHFNTAGNTIYFGEGSWLTVV.

The gene calls are TRBV7-2 and TRBJ2-3, with 9 bases that match TRBD2. The CDR3 contains 18 residues. V was pared by 6 bases and J by 4 bases, with 17 bases of the junction left unmatched. CDR1 is SGHTA, CDR2 FQGNSA, per germline. CDR3 in amino acids: CASSEHPPGTSIADTQYF. The CDR3 DNA reads as TGTGCCAGCAGTGAACATCCACCCGGGACTAGCATTGCAGATACGCAGTATTTT.

The V call is TRBV9, the J call TRBJ2-2; 7 positions agree with TRBD2. Germline V gives CDR1 SGDLS, CDR2 YYNGEE. The CDR3 is 17 residues long. V shed 0 bases, J shed 1 base, and the junction held 6 bases outside the gene matches. The DNA for the CDR3 is TGTGCCAGCAGCGTAGGGGGTCTAGCGGTGAACACCGGGGAGCTGTTTTTT. Translating it yields CASSVGGLAVNTGELFF.

The gene calls are TRBV25-1 and TRBJ2-1, with a weak D call TRBD2 (6 bases). The CDR3 contains 16 residues. Trimming stripped 2 bases from V and 5 bases from J, with 16 bases between. The germline CDR1 and CDR2 sequences are MGHDK and SYGVNS. CDR3 nucleotides: TGTGCCAGCAGTGAAAGGTCTAGCGATCTCCACAATGAGCAGTTCTTC. This translates into CASSERSSDLHNEQFF.

The rearrangement joins TRBV7-9 to TRBJ2-3; D tentatively reads TRBD1 or TRBD2 (6 bases each). V shed 4 bases and J shed 5 bases, with 19 bases lying between them. Germline V lookup: CDR1 SEHNR, CDR2 FQNEAQ (reference sequence). The length of the CDR3 is 16 residues. The CDR3 nucleotides read TGTGCCAGCAGCTCCCGGGACTCCTTAGGGGGAGATACGCAGTATTTT. Protein product: CASSSRDSLGGDTQYF.

This chain links TRBV7-8 with TRBJ2-2, with D possibly being TRBD1 or TRBD2 (5 bases each). CDR1 is SGHVS, CDR2 FQNEAQ, per germline. The CDR3 is 16 residues long. Trimming removed 3 bases at V and 0 bases at J, with 11 bases between. The CDR3 is CASSFRDGANTGELFF. CDR3 coding DNA: TGTGCCAGCAGCTTCCGGGACGGTGCGAACACCGGGGAGCTGTTTTTT.

This rearrangement joins TRBV10-2 to TRBJ1-1; D is unresolved. CDR1 and CDR2 (germline): WSHSY, SAAADI. V shed 5 bases and J shed 3 bases, with 7 bases lying between them. CDR3 length: 12 residues. The CDR3 is CASSTGYTEAFF. CDR3 DNA sequence: TGCGCCAGCAGTACGGGGTACACTGAAGCTTTCTTT.

The chain has TRBV19 and TRBJ1-4; a possible D gene is TRBD1 (5 bases). The CDR3 has 16 residues. The V end lost 6 bases, the J end lost 6 bases, and 20 bases lay between the germline ends. Germline V gene data show CDR1 as LNHDA and CDR2 as SQIVND (reference sequence). The CDR3 coding sequence is TGTGCCAGTAGCCCCCGGGATGCAGGGTTGGATGAAAAACTGTTTTTT. Amino acids: CASSPRDAGLDEKLFF. Complete variable domain (other parts from reference TRBV19 and TRBJ1-4): DGGITQSPKYLFRKEGQNVTLSCEQNLNHDAMYWYRQDPGQGLRLIYYSQIVNDFQKGDIAEGYSVSREKKESFPLTVTSAQKNPTAFYLCASSPRDAGLDEKLFFGSGTQLSVL.

DNA for the CDR3: TGTGCCAGCAGTTTATTGGGGGGGGACTTTAGTGGGTATGGCTACACCTTC. Amino acid sequence: CASSLLGGDFSGYGYTF. The V call is TRBV27, the J call TRBJ1-2; D possibly corresponds to TRBD1 (5 bases). This CDR3 comprises 17 residues. Germline V lookup: CDR1 MNHEY, CDR2 SMNVEV (reference sequence). The V gene lost 1 base and the J gene lost 5 bases, with 20 bases spanning the gap.

This clone has more than one count but fewer than ten. V and J are TRBV7-9 and TRBJ1-1, with TRBD1 as a possible D gene (5 bases). In germline, CDR1 is SEHNR, CDR2 FQNEAQ (reference sequence). The CDR3 is 14 amino acids. The V end lost 5 bases, the J end lost 0 bases, and 10 bases lay between the germline ends. CDR3: CASSPRVMNTEAFF. CDR3 in DNA: TGTGCCAGCAGCCCCAGGGTAATGAACACTGAAGCTTTCTTT.

V usage is TRBV7-9 and J usage is TRBJ2-7, with D possibly TRBD1 on 6 matching bases. This CDR3 region has 15 residues. Deletions cut 5 bases from V and 2 bases from J, with 16 bases between. The germline CDR1 and CDR2 sequences are SEHNR and FQNEAQ (reference sequence). The CDR3 spells CASSPTLQGTYEQYF. DNA for the CDR3: TGTGCCAGCAGCCCAACCCTACAGGGAACCTACGAGCAGTACTTC.

The rearrangement uses TRBV7-9 and TRBJ2-1; tentatively, D is TRBD1 (6 bases). Germline CDR1 and CDR2: SEHNR and FQNEAQ (reference sequence). Trimming stripped 1 base from V and 5 bases from J, with 15 bases between. The CDR3 extends over 16 amino acids. In DNA, the CDR3 is TGTGCCAGCAGCTTAGGATCAGGGGCCGCAAACAATGAGCAGTTCTTC. It yields the protein CASSLGSGAANNEQFF.

J is TRBJ2-2 and V is TRBV5-6; no clear D gene. Trimming removed 0 bases at V and 1 base at J, with 7 bases between. CDR1 SGHDT and CDR2 YYEEEE come from the germline V gene. The CDR3 is 15 residues long. CDR3 sequence: CASSLVRWNTGELFF. Here the CDR3 DNA reads TGTGCCAGCAGCTTGGTGCGGTGGAACACCGGGGAGCTGTTTTTT.